The next 25 T cell receptor beta chains were all read from a single sample in a study of T-cell reconstitution after alpha-beta-depleted transplantation in children. During its preparation, the TCRbeta library received unique molecular identifiers. A single record per CDR3 protein comes from TCRdb applying MiXCR to the PCR reads. The data hold almost 500,000 distinct CDR3 sequences, with 10% to 13% observed a single time. This specimen was PBMCs, taken before TCRalphabeta/CD19-depleted stem cell transplant. These receptors were obtained from a child aged 2 to 10 with inherited bone marrow failure, due to receive a stem cell transplant.

This clonotype was picked up a small number of times. V and J are TRBV27 and TRBJ2-1, with 14 bases matching TRBD2. CDR1 is MNHEY and CDR2 is SMNVEV in the germline V gene (reference sequence). The CDR3 extends over 18 amino acids. V was clipped by 4 bases and J by 12 bases; unmatched bases: 17. CDR3 protein: CASSSRAPGTSGSLVQFF. As DNA, the CDR3 is TGTGCCAGCAGTTCCCGCGCTCCCGGGACTAGCGGGAGTCTGGTGCAGTTCTTC.

On this clonotype itself: A much larger clone lies one base from this, so it may be a read error. This chain links TRBV6-5 with TRBJ2-7; 11 bases map to TRBD2. This CDR3 region has 14 residues. Germline V lookup: CDR1 MNHEY, CDR2 SVGAGI. The CDR3 reads CASSYGTSGYDQYF. The CDR3 region has the DNA TGTGCCAGCAGTTACGGGACTAGCGGTTACGACCAGTACTTC.

This clonotype has at least ten counts. An end of the junction differs from the germline gene, which may be a read error. The rearrangement links TRBV27 to TRBJ2-5, with 7 bases that match TRBD1. Germline V lookup: CDR1 MNHEY, CDR2 SMNVEV (reference sequence). This CDR3 comprises 14 residues. The CDR3 is CASSPGTAQETHYF. The DNA of the CDR3 is TGTGCCAGCAGTCCTGGGACAGCTCAAGAGACCCATTACTTC.

This clonotype came up many times. The gene calls are TRBV10-3 and TRBJ2-1; maybe TRBD1 (6 bases). Per germline, CDR1 ENHRY and CDR2 SYGVKD. CDR3 size: 13 residues. The V gene lost 10 bases and the J gene lost 4 bases, with 14 bases spanning the gap. The CDR3 region has the DNA TGTGCCACACAGGGCCCCGGATACAATGAGCAGTTCTTC. It specifies CATQGPGYNEQFF.

J is TRBJ2-7 and V is TRBV30; 7 bases match TRBD2. The germline V gene encodes CDR1 GTSNPN and CDR2 SVGIG (reference sequence). The CDR3 has 17 residues. The V segment lost 0 bases and the J segment 6 bases; nucleotides outside the gene matches: 17. For the CDR3, the DNA is TGTGCCTGGAGTGTACGGGAATCAGGACTAGTGGCCCCCGAGCAGTACTTC. This translates into CAWSVRESGLVAPEQYF.

This clonotype appeared many times. This chain links TRBV7-2 with TRBJ1-6, with TRBD1 matching 7 bases. V was clipped by 2 bases and J by 10 bases; unmatched bases: 2. The CDR3 is 13 amino acids. Germline CDR1 and CDR2: SGHTA and FQGNSA. CDR3 protein: CASSLRGQSPLHF. CDR3 sequence (DNA): TGTGCCAGCAGCTTAAGGGGGCAGTCACCCCTCCACTTT.

This clonotype was seen many times. The rearrangement joins TRBV7-2 to TRBJ2-7; D gene unclear. This CDR3 has 16 amino acids. The V and J ends lost 5 bases and 4 bases respectively, with 21 bases between them. Germline loops: CDR1 SGHTA, CDR2 FQGNSA. The CDR3 is CASSTARGRLEYEQYF. The CDR3 DNA reads TGTGCCAGCAGCACAGCGCGAGGTCGCTTGGAGTACGAGCAGTACTTC.

This clonotype was seen more than once but under ten times. The rearrangement links TRBV2 to TRBJ2-1; no firm D call. Germline V lookup: CDR1 SNHLY, CDR2 FYNNEI. This CDR3 region has 13 residues. V dropped 7 bases and J dropped 3 bases, with 10 bases sitting between them. For the CDR3, the DNA is TGTGCCAGCAACGGAGAGGTCTACAATGAGCAGTTCTTC. Its protein product is CASNGEVYNEQFF.

This clonotype was counted many times. The V and J genes are TRBV6-5 and TRBJ2-1, with 8 nucleotides matching TRBD2. CDR1 MNHEY and CDR2 SVGAGI come from the germline V gene. J lost 6 bases, V lost 0 bases, and 4 bases had no gene match. The CDR3 totals 15 residues. In DNA, the CDR3 is TGTGCCAGCAGTTACTCTCGCGGGAGGTTCAATGAGCAGTTCTTC. Residues: CASSYSRGRFNEQFF.

Many counts were recorded for this clonotype. J is TRBJ1-2 and V is TRBV9; D gene uncertain. Looked up from germline, CDR1 is SGDLS and CDR2 is YYNGEE. Trimming cost V 4 bases and J 2 bases, with 12 bases left between them. The CDR3 contains 14 residues. CDR3 loop: CASSPSGVNYGYTF. CDR3 DNA sequence: TGTGCCAGCAGCCCGAGCGGGGTGAACTATGGCTACACCTTC.

At least ten counts were recorded for this clonotype. This chain uses TRBV12-3 or TRBV12-4 with TRBJ1-2, with a possible D match to TRBD1 (6 bases). The CDR3 is made up of 15 amino acids. Trimming shortened V by 6 bases and J by 0 bases, and 14 bases separated the two germline ends. This CDR3 is CASSSLRQANYGYTF. The DNA of the CDR3 is TGTGCCAGCAGCTCACTCCGACAGGCTAACTATGGCTACACCTTC.

This chain joins TRBV20-1 and TRBJ2-2, with TRBD2 matching over 7 bases. The CDR3 runs 17 residues. V lost 6 bases and J lost 2; bases outside the gene matches: 15. Germline CDR1 DFQATT, CDR2 SNEGSKA (reference sequence). In DNA form, the CDR3 reads TGCAGTGCCGAGCGGCTAGCGGCCGAAATCAACACCGGGGAGCTGTTTTTT. Residues: CSAERLAAEINTGELFF.

This clonotype was seen at least ten times. This chain connects TRBV29-1 to TRBJ2-1; D unresolved. Per the germline V gene, CDR1 is SQVTM and CDR2 is ANQGSEA. V lost 0 bases and J 3 bases, leaving 12 bases between the germline ends. This CDR3 is 15 amino acids long. CDR3 in DNA: TGCAGCGTTGAAGATCCACAAACCCTCTACAATGAGCAGTTCTTC. Its protein product is CSVEDPQTLYNEQFF.

About this clonotype itself: It may be a read error: a sequence one base away is much more abundant. This chain joins TRBV7-6 and TRBJ2-1; no reliable D call. The germline V gene encodes CDR1 SGHVS and CDR2 FNYEAQ. The CDR3 has 15 amino acids. Trimming pared 3 bases from V and 2 bases from J, leaving 11 bases between. The CDR3 here is CASSFRYSPYNEQFF. DNA for the CDR3: TGTGCCAGCAGCTTCCGGTACTCCCCCTACAATGAGCAGTTCTTC.

This chain connects TRBV20-1 to TRBJ2-1; 8 nucleotides align to TRBD2. Germline V gene sequence: CDR1 DFQATT, CDR2 SNEGSKA (reference sequence). J lost 4 bases, V lost 4 bases, and 18 bases had no gene match. The CDR3 runs to 18 residues. The CDR3 region is CSAKKRERGGRGYNEQFF. CDR3 bases: TGCAGTGCTAAAAAGCGGGAGAGGGGAGGGAGGGGTTACAATGAGCAGTTCTTC.

This clonotype was counted at least ten times. The chain couples TRBV4-3 to TRBJ2-5; 8 bases are shared with TRBD2. Germline V gene lookup returns CDR1 LGHNA and CDR2 YSLEER. V lost 1 base and J lost 5; bases outside the gene matches: 12. The CDR3 extends over 17 amino acids. The CDR3 reads CASSQVYQGLVFETQYF. The CDR3, as DNA: TGCGCCAGCAGCCAAGTTTACCAGGGACTAGTATTTGAGACCCAGTACTTC.

The chain employs TRBV24-1 and TRBJ2-3; TRBD2 aligns across 10 bases. Germline CDR1 reads KGHDR; CDR2 reads SFDVKD. With V trimmed by 3 bases and J by 3 bases, 2 bases remained unmatched. The CDR3 sequence is 15 residues long. CDR3 nucleotide sequence: TGTGCCACCAGTGATAGCGGGAGGGGAACAGATACGCAGTATTTT. It yields the protein CATSDSGRGTDTQYF.

Ten or more counts support this clonotype. The chain couples TRBV4-3 to TRBJ2-1; D possibly matches TRBD1 or TRBD2 (6 bases each). The length of the CDR3 is 17 residues. CDR1 is LGHNA, CDR2 YSLEER, per germline. V lost 3 bases to trimming and J lost 7 bases, with 22 bases between them. The CDR3 here is CASSHGLRGGGENEQFF. The CDR3 coding sequence is TGCGCCAGCAGCCACGGCCTTAGAGGGGGAGGAGAAAATGAGCAGTTCTTC.

This clonotype appeared a few times. The chain employs TRBV30 and TRBJ2-7; D ambiguous. V was shortened by 1 base and J by 6 bases, with 19 bases between the two germline ends. The CDR3 runs to 15 residues. Per the germline V gene, CDR1 is GTSNPN and CDR2 is SVGIG (reference sequence). The CDR3 DNA reads TGTGCCTGGAGTGGGTGGGGATTCCGGTCTCCCGAGCAGTACTTC. Translating gives CAWSGWGFRSPEQYF.

Only a few counts were recorded for this clonotype. The chain joins TRBV18 to TRBJ2-7; tentatively, D is TRBD2 (5 bases). The germline gives CDR1 KGHSH, CDR2 LQKENI. CDR3 length: 14 amino acids. Trimming took off 6 bases at V and 6 bases at J, with 18 bases between the two ends. CDR3 in DNA: TGTGCCAGCTCCCGCGAGGCGGTGCGGGTCGAGCAGTACTTC. This gives the protein CASSREAVRVEQYF.

This clonotype appeared a few times. The J gene is TRBJ2-7, the V gene TRBV28; 7 positions agree with TRBD1. The CDR3 contains 15 residues. The trim removed 4 bases at V and 0 bases at J, leaving 6 bases unmatched. The germline V gene encodes CDR1 MDHEN and CDR2 SYDVKM. Here the CDR3 reads CASSSQGPLSYEQYF. CDR3 bases: TGTGCCAGCAGTTCACAGGGGCCGCTCTCCTACGAGCAGTACTTC.

This clonotype came up many times. The rearrangement uses TRBV5-1 and TRBJ1-1; D is uncertain. The CDR3 is 14 residues long. V gave up 0 bases and J gave up 3 bases, with 9 bases separating them. Germline lookup yields CDR1 SGHRS and CDR2 YFSETQ. CDR3: CASSLARFHTEAFF. The DNA of the CDR3 is TGCGCCAGCAGCTTGGCCCGTTTCCACACTGAAGCTTTCTTT.

This clonotype was detected many times. The V and J genes are TRBV20-1 and TRBJ2-7; 8 bases match TRBD2. Germline lookup yields CDR1 DFQATT and CDR2 SNEGSKA (reference sequence). The CDR3 spans 14 residues. V shed 3 bases, J shed 5 bases, and the junction held 9 bases outside the gene matches. CDR3 region: CSARALAAPHEQYF. CDR3 sequence (DNA): TGCAGTGCTAGGGCACTAGCGGCCCCCCACGAGCAGTACTTC.

This clonotype was observed at least ten times. The chain links TRBV28 to TRBJ2-7; D is possibly TRBD2 (7 bases). The CDR3 totals 14 residues. V gave up 10 bases and J gave up 1 base, with 17 bases separating them. The germline V gene has CDR1 MDHEN and CDR2 SYDVKM. CDR3 sequence: CATEGGGSSYEQYF. CDR3 nucleotides: TGTGCCACCGAGGGCGGGGGCTCTTCCTACGAGCAGTACTTC.

The V gene is TRBV23-1, the J gene TRBJ2-7; TRBD2 matches 10 bases. TRBV23-1 is an ORF, and what it does is uncertain. CDR3 length equals 17 residues. Unmatched junction bases numbered 8, after V lost 1 base and J lost 2 bases. The DNA for the CDR3 is TGCGCCAGCAGTCAATTAGGGGAGCGGGAGGGCCCCTACGAGCAGTACTTC. It yields the protein CASSQLGEREGPYEQYF.